Below are 22 T cell receptor beta chains sequenced from a single sample in a study of shared clonotypes between healthy human individuals. Clones were read by immunoSEQ multiplex PCR, and TCRdb kept only the in-frame ones, dropping some. The sample consists of 2 million to 2.5 million clones, roughly 93% of them appearing once. Sequencing input: naive CD4+ T cells from PBMCs. Indicated subset: CD45RA+ positively selected. The receptors come from a man younger than 30 in good health. Some clones in this sample may be carry-over from other donors' samples.

The rearrangement uses TRBV6-1 and TRBJ2-4; 10 bases match TRBD2. Trimming at V came to 6 bases and at J to 2 bases, leaving 4 bases not matched to a gene. Germline CDR1 and CDR2: MNHNS and SASEGT. The CDR3 extends over 15 amino acids. CDR3 sequence (DNA): TGTGCCAGCAGGCTAGCGGGAGTCTCCAAAAACATTCAGTACTTC. Translation gives CASRLAGVSKNIQYF.

As for this clone: Within the sample, other DNA sequences also encode this same CDR3. The rearrangement uses TRBV4-2 and TRBJ2-7, with 7 bases identical to TRBD2. Looked up from germline, CDR1 is LGHNA and CDR2 is YNFKEQ. With V trimmed by 0 bases and J by 6 bases, 17 bases remained unmatched. The CDR3 covers 18 residues. CDR3 sequence reads: CASSQEPPLAEGRGEQYF. DNA of the CDR3: TGTGCCAGCAGCCAAGAGCCGCCGCTAGCGGAGGGGAGGGGCGAGCAGTACTTC.

V and J are TRBV6-4 and TRBJ2-7, with TRBD1 as a possible D gene (6 bases). Trimming took off 5 bases at V and 4 bases at J, with 12 bases between the two ends. Germline V lookup: CDR1 MRHNA, CDR2 SNTAGT. The CDR3 runs 13 residues. The CDR3 DNA reads as TGTGCCAGCAGTATAATACAGGGATACGAGCAGTACTTC. It specifies CASSIIQGYEQYF.

The chain joins TRBV30 to TRBJ2-5, with D perhaps TRBD1 or TRBD2 (5 bases each). Germline CDR1 and CDR2: GTSNPN and SVGIG (reference sequence). Between the trimmed V and J ends, which lost 4 bases and 4 bases, there was a span of 19 bases. The CDR3 is 15 residues long. This chain's CDR3 is CAWNPRFSGRETQYF. CDR3 bases: TGTGCCTGGAACCCCCGCTTTTCAGGGAGAGAGACCCAGTACTTC.

The CDR3 sequence: CASSAIGQGADQPQHF. For the CDR3, the DNA is TGTGCCAGCAGTGCGATCGGACAGGGGGCTGATCAGCCCCAGCATTTT. This rearrangement joins TRBV6-6 to TRBJ1-5; 11 bases are a match to TRBD1. The CDR3 totals 16 residues. Germline CDR1 and CDR2: MNHNY and SVGAGI (reference sequence). J gave up 5 bases and V 5 bases, and 8 bases lay outside the gene matches.

This clone was observed once. This rearrangement joins TRBV7-2 to TRBJ2-2; D is tentatively TRBD1 or TRBD2 (5 bases each). CDR1 SGHTA and CDR2 FQGNSA come from the germline V gene. The CDR3 loop spans 18 amino acids. V lost 5 bases to trimming and J lost 1 base, with 20 bases between them. The DNA for the CDR3 is TGTGCCAGCAGCCCTACCCAGGGTCGGGAAGGGAACACCGGGGAGCTGTTTTTT. Protein sequence: CASSPTQGREGNTGELFF. Filled out from reference TRBV7-2 and TRBJ2-2, the complete variable domain reads GAGVSQSPSNKVTEKGKDVELRCDPISGHTALYWYRQSLGQGLEFLIYFQGNSAPDKSGLPSDRFSAERTGGSVSTLTIQRTQQEDSAVYLCASSPTQGREGNTGELFFGEGSRLTVL.

In DNA form, the CDR3 reads TGTGCCAGCAGCGTAAGTTCCGGATCGCCCTACAATGAGCAGTTCTTC. This sequence encodes CASSVSSGSPYNEQFF. This chain links TRBV9 with TRBJ2-1, with unresolved D. V lost 1 base to trimming and J lost 2 bases, with 13 bases between them. CDR1 SGDLS and CDR2 YYNGEE come from the germline V gene. The CDR3 has 16 residues.

The chain carries TRBV2 and TRBJ2-1; D may be TRBD1 (6 bases). Between the trimmed V and J ends, which lost 5 bases and 2 bases, there was a span of 13 bases. The CDR3 runs to 15 residues. Germline CDR1 is SNHLY and CDR2 is FYNNEI. The CDR3 protein is CASSIQGRTYNEQFF. The CDR3 coding sequence is TGTGCCAGCAGTATACAGGGTCGAACCTACAATGAGCAGTTCTTC.

V is TRBV5-1 and J is TRBJ1-3; 7 nucleotides line up with TRBD1. The CDR3 spans 15 residues. CDR1 SGHRS and CDR2 YFSETQ come from the germline V gene. V lost 4 bases to trimming and J lost 0 bases; unmatched junction nucleotides: 4. The CDR3 protein is CASSPDRTSGNTIYF. The CDR3 DNA reads TGCGCCAGCAGCCCGGACAGGACCTCTGGAAACACCATATATTTT. Based on the CDR3 plus reference TRBV5-1 and TRBJ1-3, the full variable domain is KAGVTQTPRYLIKTRGQQVTLSCSPISGHRSVSWYQQTPGQGLQFLFEYFSETQRNKGNFPGRFSGRQFSNSRSEMNVSTLELGDSALYLCASSPDRTSGNTIYFGEGSWLTVV.

V and J are TRBV10-3 and TRBJ1-1, with D perhaps TRBD1 (5 bases). Between the trimmed V and J ends, which lost 7 bases and 1 base, there was a span of 13 bases. CDR1 is ENHRY and CDR2 is SYGVKD in the germline V gene. This CDR3 spans 14 amino acids. The CDR3 reads CAIKKDKGNTEAFF. The CDR3 coding sequence is TGTGCCATCAAGAAGGACAAGGGGAACACTGAAGCTTTCTTT.

The count of this clone is one. The chain combines TRBV28 with TRBJ2-3; unclear D gene. The CDR3 covers 13 residues. The germline V gene encodes CDR1 MDHEN and CDR2 SYDVKM. Trimming removed 7 bases from V and 2 bases from J, with 10 bases in between. CDR3 amino acids: CASNPNPTDTQYF. Written as DNA, the CDR3 is TGTGCCAGCAATCCAAACCCCACAGATACGCAGTATTTT.

CDR3 in DNA: TGTGCCAGCAGCTTGACTACGCAATCCTACGAGCAGTACTTC. Translating it yields CASSLTTQSYEQYF. The chain recombines TRBV5-4 with TRBJ2-7; D is undetermined. Trimming left V 1 base short and J 1 base short, with 9 bases between. Germline lookup yields CDR1 SGHNT and CDR2 YYREEE (reference sequence). CDR3 length equals 14 residues.

The chain recombines TRBV28 with TRBJ2-7; the D is unclear. V shed 1 base and J shed 0 bases, with 7 bases lying between them. This CDR3 has 14 residues. Germline-derived CDR1 and CDR2 are MDHEN and SYDVKM. The CDR3 loop is CASSLYVSSYEQYF. The CDR3 DNA follows: TGTGCCAGCAGTTTATACGTTAGCTCCTACGAGCAGTACTTC.

The chain links TRBV6-5 to TRBJ2-5; a possible D gene is TRBD2 (5 bases). Germline V lookup: CDR1 MNHEY, CDR2 SVGAGI. Between the trimmed V and J ends, which lost 0 bases and 5 bases, there was a span of 13 bases. The CDR3 has 15 amino acids. CDR3 amino acids: CASSYSNGVRETQYF. The CDR3, as DNA: TGTGCCAGCAGTTACTCGAACGGGGTGCGGGAGACCCAGTACTTC.

The chain has TRBV30 and TRBJ2-3; D assignment may be TRBD1 or TRBD2 (6 bases each). CDR1 GTSNPN and CDR2 SVGIG come from the germline V gene (reference sequence). The CDR3 is 15 amino acids. The germline V and J ends were trimmed by 0 bases and 7 bases, with 17 bases remaining between them. The CDR3 coding sequence is TGTGCCTGGAGTGTATGGGGGGCTGCGCTATATACGCAGTATTTT. It encodes CAWSVWGAALYTQYF.

The rearrangement uses TRBV6-5 and TRBJ1-5, with D perhaps matching TRBD1 (5 bases). Trimming shortened V by 2 bases and J by 5 bases, and 10 bases separated the two germline ends. Germline CDR1 MNHEY, CDR2 SVGAGI. The CDR3 covers 14 residues. CDR3 protein: CASSYRGIDQPQHF. The DNA of the CDR3 is TGTGCCAGCAGTTACCGGGGGATAGATCAGCCCCAGCATTTT.

The chain recombines TRBV30 with TRBJ2-1, with a tentative D call TRBD2 (6 bases). Germline CDR1 is GTSNPN and CDR2 is SVGIG (reference sequence). CDR3 size: 16 residues. Trimming took off 1 base at V and 1 base at J, with 14 bases between the two ends. DNA for the CDR3: TGTGCCTGGAGTGGGCTCGGAGGGCCGTCCTACAATGAGCAGTTCTTC. This translates into CAWSGLGGPSYNEQFF.

This chain connects TRBV4-1 to TRBJ1-5, with a possible D match to TRBD1 (5 bases). Germline V gene lookup returns CDR1 MGHRA and CDR2 YSYEKL. This CDR3 has 15 residues. Trimming stripped 2 bases from V and 0 bases from J, with 8 bases between. The chain's CDR3 is CASSQIDSSNQPQHF. CDR3 nucleotides: TGCGCCAGCAGCCAAATCGACAGTAGCAATCAGCCCCAGCATTTT.

The chain is built from TRBV7-8 and TRBJ1-5; D remains unclear. The germline gives CDR1 SGHVS, CDR2 FQNEAQ. V lost 5 bases to trimming and J lost 2 bases, with 16 bases between them. The CDR3 has 16 amino acids. This CDR3 is CASSLTRWRGNQPQHF. CDR3 nucleotides: TGTGCCAGCAGCCTAACCCGATGGCGGGGCAATCAGCCCCAGCATTTT.

The rearrangement links TRBV5-1 to TRBJ1-1, with no clear D. Trimming shortened V by 1 base and J by 1 base, and 8 bases separated the two germline ends. In germline, CDR1 is SGHRS, CDR2 YFSETQ. This CDR3 region has 14 residues. The CDR3 nucleotides read TGCGCCAGCAGCTTGTTCGTCCCGAACACTGAAGCTTTCTTT. Translating gives CASSLFVPNTEAFF.

This rearrangement joins TRBV5-6 to TRBJ1-1, with D perhaps matching TRBD1 (6 bases). Germline loops: CDR1 SGHDT, CDR2 YYEEEE. This CDR3 is 15 amino acids long. V was shortened by 5 bases and J by 6 bases, with 20 bases between the two germline ends. This CDR3 reads CASSRVDGGWSEAFF. CDR3 DNA: TGTGCCAGCAGTCGCGTTGACGGGGGCTGGTCTGAAGCTTTCTTT.

The chain joins TRBV5-1 to TRBJ1-4; no reliable D call. Germline CDR1 and CDR2: SGHRS and YFSETQ. The CDR3 has 15 residues. The V gene lost 2 bases and the J gene lost 2 bases, with 10 bases spanning the gap. The CDR3 loop reads CASSLDGWTNEKLFF. The DNA for the CDR3 is TGCGCCAGCAGCTTAGATGGGTGGACTAATGAAAAACTGTTTTTT.